This section outlines one T cell receptor beta chain sequence together with its context. Its antigen is not identified. These data come from a study of CD8 T cell repertoires and HIV-1 epitope variants. Study in general: Controls were a CMV, EBV and flu pool, Ebola AY9, and no peptide. Epitopes were three Gag families plus Nef HW9 and YT9.

Profiling relied on immunoSEQ multiplex PCR, and the TCRdb table lists in-frame clones only, not all of them. The table includes thousands of clones, approximately 70% detected once. Germline CDR1 and CDR2: SGHTA and FQGNSA. This CDR3 spans 15 amino acids. Trimming stripped 4 bases from V and 0 bases from J, with 10 bases between. Sequencing was performed on cultured CD8+ T cells derived from PBMCs. This sequence joins TRBV7-2 and TRBJ1-5; D is ambiguous. The receptor was isolated from a male donor with HIV. The CDR3 DNA reads TGTGCCAGCAGCTCGGAGGGCTATAGCAATCAGCCCCAGCATTTT. It yields the protein CASSSEGYSNQPQHF.